These T cell receptor beta chains were read from a single sample in a study of cytomegalovirus exposure and HLA in healthy donors. Sequenced by immunoSEQ multiplex PCR; TCRdb stores in-frame clones only, minus some. The table records roughly 100,000 clones, roughly 15% of them present only once. Sequenced material: PBMCs. The receptor set was obtained from a female donor in good health and CMV-seronegative. Both conserved end residues are part of each CDR3. A D gene is named only where the DNA matches it firmly. Expanded clones get a size class; other rows say once, few or many, or leave the size out.

15	few	TRBJ1-1	.	TRBV27	TGTGCCAGCAGACTATACAGGGAGCCTCGCACTGAAGCTTTCTTT	CASRLYREPRTEAFF
12	few	TRBJ1-2	TRBD1	TRBV11-2	TGTGCCAGCAGCTTAGCAGGGGGAGGCTACACCTTC	CASSLAGGGYTF
18	few	TRBJ2-7	TRBD2	TRBV4-3	TGCGCCAGCAGCCAAGATCGGGAAGCGGGAGGTAGTCCCTACGAGCAGTACTTC	CASSQDREAGGSPYEQYF
13	.	TRBJ2-5	.	TRBV9	TGTGCCAGCAGCGTAGATGGGAGAGAGACCCAGTACTTC	CASSVDGRETQYF
13	few	TRBJ1-1	.	TRBV9	TGTGCCAGCAGCCCCGGGAAATCAAATCAAGCTTTCTTT	CASSPGKSNQAFF
16	.	TRBJ1-5	.	TRBV27	TGTGCCAGCAGTTTAGAGTACGGGTTGGGCAATCAGCCCCAGCATTTT	CASSLEYGLGNQPQHF
15	.	TRBJ2-5	TRBD2	TRBV4-3	TGCGCCAGCAGCCAAGGGGCGGGAGTTGGGGAGACCCAGTACTTC	CASSQGAGVGETQYF
14	.	TRBJ1-2	.	TRBV28	TGTGCCAGCAGCACGTCGGGAGCCGATTATGGCTACACCTTC	CASSTSGADYGYTF
14	few	TRBJ1-1	TRBD1	TRBV7-8	TGTGCCAGCAGCTTAGAGGGACAGGGCACTGAAGCTTTCTTT	CASSLEGQGTEAFF
13	.	TRBJ2-1	.	TRBV4-2	TGTGCCAGCAGCCAAGAGTCGGTTGATGAGCAGTTCTTC	CASSQESVDEQFF
16	.	TRBJ2-2	TRBD2	TRBV10-3	TGTGCCATCAGTCGGCAGCGGGGTTCGAACACCGGGGAGCTGTTTTTT	CAISRQRGSNTGELFF
12	few	TRBJ2-1	.	TRBV9	TGTGCCAGCAGCCTGGCTCGGGGTGAGCAGTTCTTC	CASSLARGEQFF
13	.	TRBJ2-1	.	TRBV7-6	TGTGCCAGCAGCTTGGGGAGGATCAATGAGCAGTTCTTC	CASSLGRINEQFF
14	few	TRBJ1-3	.	TRBV7-9	TGTGCCAGCGACCTAGGGGTAACTGGAAACACCATATATTTT	CASDLGVTGNTIYF
12	.	TRBJ2-4	TRBD1	TRBV28	TGTGCCAGCACAAACAGGGGAGTCATTCAGTACTTC	CASTNRGVIQYF
15	.	TRBJ2-7	.	TRBV23-1	TGCGCCAGCAGTCCTCGGGACACCTCATCCTACGAGCAGTACTTC	CASSPRDTSSYEQYF
10	.	TRBJ1-2	.	TRBV29-1	TGCAGCGTTGACTTCGGTGGCTACACCTTC	CSVDFGGYTF
14	.	TRBJ2-5	TRBD1	TRBV10-3	TGTGCCATCAGTGAAGGGACAGCGCAAGAGACCCAGTACTTC	CAISEGTAQETQYF
14	few	TRBJ1-1	.	TRBV7-9	TGTGCCAGCAGCCTAACGAGGGGGGGCTCTGAAGCTTTCTTT	CASSLTRGGSEAFF
13	few	TRBJ1-4	.	TRBV9	TGTGCCAGCAGCGTAGACGGGGATGAAAAACTGTTTTTT	CASSVDGDEKLFF
13	.	TRBJ2-7	TRBD2	TRBV7-2	TGTGCCAGCAGCTCCGGGGGGGGCTACGAGCAGTACTTC	CASSSGGGYEQYF
15	.	TRBJ1-5	.	TRBV7-9	TGTGCCAGCAGCTTGGGGGGAGTAGGCGATCAGCCCCAGCATTTT	CASSLGGVGDQPQHF
16	.	TRBJ2-1	.	TRBV5-1	TGCGCCAGCAGCCCGAGGACCGGGAGTTTCTACAATGAGCAGTTCTTC	CASSPRTGSFYNEQFF
15	.	TRBJ1-1	TRBD1	TRBV6-1	TGTGCCAGCAGTGTGCTTTCGGACAGGGCCACTGAAGCTTTCTTT	CASSVLSDRATEAFF
17	few	TRBJ1-5	TRBD1	TRBV4-3	TGCGCCAGCAGCCCCTCCCTTCGACAGGGGGGCGTTCAGCCCCAGCATTTT	CASSPSLRQGGVQPQHF
14	.	TRBJ1-1	.	TRBV12-5	TGTGCTAGTGGTGTACAGGGAATGAACACTGAAGCTTTCTTT	CASGVQGMNTEAFF
13	.	TRBJ1-1	.	TRBV7-8	TGTGCCAGCAGCTTACAGGGCTGGACTGAAGCTTTCTTT	CASSLQGWTEAFF
20	.	TRBJ2-3	TRBD2	TRBV30	TGTGCCTGGAGTAGCAATACCTGGACTAGCGGGAGGCCGGGGACAGATACGCAGTATTTT	CAWSSNTWTSGRPGTDTQYF
16	few	TRBJ2-6	.	TRBV4-3	TGCGCCAGCAGCCAAGATCGGGGGACGGGGGCCAACGTCCTGACTTTC	CASSQDRGTGANVLTF
16	.	TRBJ2-3	TRBD2	TRBV28	TGTGCCAGCAGCCTATGGGAGGGAGTAATCACAGATACGCAGTATTTT	CASSLWEGVITDTQYF
15	.	TRBJ1-2	.	TRBV6-1	TGTGCCAGCAGTGAACAGGGCCGCAGTACCTATGGCTACACCTTC	CASSEQGRSTYGYTF
12	few	TRBJ1-2	.	TRBV6-7	TGTGCCAGCAGTTACTCGATAAGCGGCTACACCTTC	CASSYSISGYTF
13	few	TRBJ1-2	TRBD1	TRBV11-2	TGTGCCAGCAGCGAGGGACAGGGCCATGGCTACACCTTC	CASSEGQGHGYTF
13	.	TRBJ1-1	.	TRBV29-1	TGCAGCGTTCAACGACGTTTAGCCACTGAAGCTTTCTTT	CSVQRRLATEAFF
12	few	TRBJ1-2	TRBD1	TRBV30	TGTGCCTGGAGAGGGACAGGGACGGCTACTACCTTC	CAWRGTGTATTF
14	.	TRBJ1-1	.	TRBV7-9	TGTGCCAGCAGCTTAGGTGCAGGGGACACTGAAGCTTTCTTT	CASSLGAGDTEAFF
15	few	TRBJ1-1	.	TRBV4-2	TGTGCCAGCAGCCAAGAGGACAGCCAGAACACTGAAGCTTTCTTT	CASSQEDSQNTEAFF
17	few	TRBJ1-5	TRBD1	TRBV5-1	TGCGCCAGCAGCTCCACTAATGAAAACAGGGGAACCCAGCCCCAGCATTTT	CASSSTNENRGTQPQHF
17	.	TRBJ2-7	.	TRBV7-2	TGTGCCAGCAGCTTAGCGGGGGGGGCCTCGGGGGGATACGAGCAGTACTTC	CASSLAGGASGGYEQYF
16	.	TRBJ2-5	.	TRBV4-3	TGCGCCAGCAGACCTGGTCAGAGGGAGGCGGGAGAGACCCAGTACTTC	CASRPGQREAGETQYF
13	few	TRBJ2-7	TRBD1	TRBV30	TGTGCCTACCGTACAGGGGCCCTCATAGAGCAGTACTTC	CAYRTGALIEQYF
14	.	TRBJ1-2	.	TRBV28	TGTGCCAGCAGTTCTCCCGGAGGGAACTATGGCTACACCTTC	CASSSPGGNYGYTF
15	.	TRBJ1-1	TRBD1	TRBV25-1	TGTGCCAGCAGTGAATGGGGGAACAGGGGGAAGAGAGCTTTCTTT	CASSEWGNRGKRAFF
15	many	TRBJ2-6	.	TRBV4-3	TGCGCCAGCAGCCAAGATCAGGGTGGGGCCAACGTCCTGACTTTC	CASSQDQGGANVLTF
14	.	TRBJ1-4	TRBD1	TRBV6-5	TGTGCCAGCAGGGCGGACAGGGAGTTAGGAAAACTGTTTTTT	CASRADRELGKLFF